A single sample gave rise to the 19 T cell receptor beta chains below, sequenced in a study of tumor-infiltrating lymphocytes in primary liver carcinoma. Priming with a constant-region primer yielded TCR beta cDNA from 400 to 500 ng total RNA. Libraries of TCR beta came from three nested multiplex PCR rounds with slightly modified ARM-PCR. For around 11 cycles apiece, the opening two PCR rounds ran with TRBV1-TRBV30 forward primers and a C-beta reverse primer. TCRdb analysed the multiplex PCR reads with MiXCR anew, one entry per CDR3 protein. The sample includes about 200,000 distinct CDR3 sequences, roughly 61% of them seen just once. Blood RNA came from unsorted whole blood; germline DNA was also extracted. The sequencing sample was made of peripheral blood. Receptors were obtained from a woman in her fifties or sixties with primary liver carcinoma and hepatitis B virus infection.

A note on this clonotype: Germline is not matched at one junction end, which may reflect a read error. The CDR3 bases are TGTGTCAGCAGCCAAGACCGTGGGGGCGGGAGGACTGAAGCTTTCTTT. Translation gives CVSSQDRGGGRTEAFF. The V and J genes are TRBV4-2 and TRBJ1-1, with D possibly being TRBD1 (6 bases). Germline V gives CDR1 LGHNA, CDR2 YNFKEQ. The CDR3 runs 16 residues.

This clonotype was detected once. The chain has TRBV29-1 and TRBJ2-1; 9 bases fit TRBD2. The junction had 9 bases not matched to a gene; V was cut back by 3 bases and J by 0 bases. The CDR3 is 17 residues long. Germline-derived CDR1 and CDR2 are SQVTM and ANQGSEA. The DNA for the CDR3 is TGCAGCGTTGATAACGGGACTAGCAAAAGCTCCTACAATGAGCAGTTCTTC. Translation: CSVDNGTSKSSYNEQFF.

About this clonotype itself: Given a much more abundant clone one base away, this may be a read error. V gene TRBV10-3 combines with J gene TRBJ2-3; a weak D match, TRBD2 (5 bases). Germline V gene lookup returns CDR1 ENHRY and CDR2 SYGVKD. The CDR3 loop spans 13 amino acids. CDR3 sequence (DNA): TGTGCCATCAGTGCGGGGAACACAGATACGCGGTATTTT. Translation: CAISAGNTDTRYF.

A remark on this clonotype: A much larger clonotype is one base distant, so this may be a read error. J is TRBJ1-2 and V is TRBV12-3 or TRBV12-4, with 7 positions matching TRBD1. V trimming: 8 bases; J trimming: 5 bases; junction bases outside the gene matches: 11. The CDR3 extends over 14 amino acids. The CDR3 bases are TGTGCCAGCGGCCCGAGACAGGGCCAATATGGCTACACCTTC. Translating it yields CASGPRQGQYGYTF.

For this clonotype: The junction shows a germline mismatch at one end, possibly a read error. CDR3 region: CASSLEFSDEQFF. The DNA for the CDR3 is TGTGCCAGTAGCTTAGAGTTTTCGGATGAGCAGTTCTTC. The rearrangement uses TRBV11-3 and TRBJ2-1; D remains ambiguous. The germline V gene encodes CDR1 SGHNT and CDR2 YENEEA. The CDR3 has 13 residues. Filled out from reference TRBV11-3 and TRBJ2-1, the complete variable domain reads EAGVVQSPRYKIIEKKQPVAFWCNPISGHNTLYWYLQNLGQGPELLIRYENEEAVDDSQLPKDRFSAERLKGVDSTLKIQPAELGDSAVYLCASSLEFSDEQFFGPGTRLTVL.

With respect to this clonotype: This may be a read error, as it is one base from a much larger clone. The chain employs TRBV5-6 and TRBJ2-2, with 9 bases lining up with TRBD2. Germline V gene lookup returns CDR1 SGHDT and CDR2 YYEEEE. This CDR3 is built from 17 residues. The chain's CDR3 is CASSLYGLATNTGQLFF. In nucleotides, the CDR3 is TGTGCCAGCAGCTTGTACGGACTAGCGACGAACACCGGGCAGCTGTTTTTT.

The gene calls are TRBV6-5 and TRBJ1-4; D is perhaps TRBD1 (5 bases). Trimming took 6 bases from V and 5 from J, leaving 13 bases between them. The CDR3 totals 14 residues. Germline-derived CDR1 and CDR2 are MNHEY and SVGAGI. In DNA form, the CDR3 reads TGTGCCAGCAGGCTGACAGCTACGAATGAAAAACTGTTTTTT. Protein: CASRLTATNEKLFF.

The chain links TRBV5-1 to TRBJ1-1; D ambiguous. Per germline, CDR1 SGHRS and CDR2 YFSETQ. The CDR3 spans 15 residues. V gave up 0 bases and J gave up 5 bases, with 14 bases separating them. The CDR3 is CASSLGHGVMTEAFF. The CDR3, as DNA: TGCGCCAGCAGCTTGGGGCACGGAGTAATGACTGAAGCTTTCTTT.

There are many counts of this clonotype. This sequence joins TRBV12-3 or TRBV12-4 and TRBJ2-7; 7 positions match TRBD1. The ends lost 4 bases at V and 3 bases at J; junction bases unmatched: 3. This CDR3 contains 13 residues. As DNA, the CDR3 is TGTGCCAGCAGTTGGGGACAGAACTACGAGCAGTACTTC. This translates into CASSWGQNYEQYF.

As for this clonotype: One end of the junction fails to match germline, which may point to a read error. V is TRBV4-2 and J is TRBJ2-1, with D tentatively TRBD2 (5 bases). The germline V gene has CDR1 LGHNA and CDR2 YNFKEQ. This CDR3 has 16 residues. CDR3 in DNA: TGTGCCAGCAACCAAGAGAGACTATCGGAACACAATGAGCAGTTCTTC. Protein sequence: CASNQERLSEHNEQFF.

This clonotype has only a few counts. It is likely a read error, because the conserved phenylalanine at the end of the CDR3 is missing. The rearrangement uses TRBV4-2 and TRBJ2-1; 9 nucleotides line up with TRBD2. The CDR3 spans 17 residues. Germline loops: CDR1 LGHNA, CDR2 YNFKEQ. Unmatched junction bases numbered 3, after V lost 0 bases and J lost 0 bases. The CDR3 loop is CASSQEVAGASYNEQFL. The CDR3 DNA is TGTGCCAGCAGCCAAGAGGTAGCGGGGGCCTCCTACAATGAGCAGTTCTTA.

A few counts support this clonotype. The chain uses TRBV28 and TRBJ1-5; TRBD1 might be the D (6 bases). The CDR3 length is 15 residues. Deletions cut 6 bases from V and 4 bases from J, with 16 bases between. Germline CDR1 MDHEN, CDR2 SYDVKM. The CDR3 DNA reads TGTGCCAGCAGAGAAGACGGGACAATTAATCAGCCCCAGCATTTT. It translates to CASREDGTINQPQHF.

The V and J genes are TRBV11-3 and TRBJ2-5; no definite D call. Germline V CDR1 and CDR2: SGHNT, YENEEA. The CDR3 contains 13 residues. V dropped 4 bases and J dropped 7 bases, with 13 bases sitting between them. CDR3 DNA: TGTGCCAGCAGCTCAGGTCGTGGCGGGACCCAGTACTTC. Protein: CASSSGRGGTQYF.

There are a few counts of this clonotype. It may be a read error: a sequence one base away is much more abundant. The J gene is TRBJ2-2, the V gene TRBV5-1; 11 nucleotides agree with TRBD1. Germline lookup yields CDR1 SGHRS and CDR2 YFSETQ. The CDR3 spans 15 residues. CDR3 coding DNA: TGCGCCAGCAGCTTGGATGGACAGGGGGCCGGGGAGCAGTTTTTT. This sequence encodes CASSLDGQGAGEQFF. Full variable domain (outside the CDR3, taken from reference TRBV5-1 and TRBJ2-2): KAGVTQTPRYLIKTRGQQVTLSCSPISGHRSVSWYQQTPGQGLQFLFEYFSETQRNKGNFPGRFSGRQFSNSRSEMNVSTLELGDSALYLCASSLDGQGAGEQFFGEGSRLTVL.

A word on this clonotype: A much larger clone lies a single base off, so this may be a read error. The V and J genes are TRBV6-2 or TRBV6-3 and TRBJ2-5, with 9 bases that match TRBD1. There are 15 residues in the CDR3. Germline CDR1 reads MNHEY; CDR2 reads SVGEGT. J was trimmed by 4 bases and V by 6 bases; bases with no gene match: 9. CDR3 amino acids: CASRTGTGMRETQYF. In DNA, the CDR3 is TGTGCCAGCAGGACCGGGACAGGGATGAGAGAGACCCAGTACTTC.

This clonotype was found once. J is TRBJ2-7 and V is TRBV11-2; D perhaps matches TRBD2 (5 bases). The CDR3 length is 13 residues. Trimming stripped 8 bases from V and 0 bases from J, with 11 bases between. The V gene's germline CDR1 is SGHAT and CDR2 FQNNGV. Here the CDR3 reads CASGRTASYEQYF. The CDR3 nucleotides read TGTGCCAGCGGACGGACTGCCTCCTACGAGCAGTACTTC.

The chain is built from TRBV5-6 and TRBJ2-5, with 7 bases that match TRBD1. The CDR3 is 15 residues long. After removal of 3 bases from V and 2 bases from J, the junction contained 7 bases not matched to a gene. Germline V gene sequence: CDR1 SGHDT, CDR2 YYEEEE. The CDR3 bases are TGTGCCAGCAGCTCGCCGGGACAGCCTCAAGAGACCCAGTACTTC. Amino acid sequence: CASSSPGQPQETQYF.

As for this clonotype: Possible read error: a much larger clone is one base away. V usage is TRBV7-9 and J usage is TRBJ1-2; a possible D gene is TRBD1 (5 bases). Per the germline V gene, CDR1 is SEHNR and CDR2 is FQNEAQ (reference sequence). CDR3 length: 15 residues. The CDR3 DNA follows: TGTACCAGCAGCTTAGTGGGAAGCGGGGCCTATGGCTACACCTTC. Its protein is CTSSLVGSGAYGYTF.

The chain combines TRBV11-2 with TRBJ2-7, with 8 bases matching TRBD1. CDR3 length equals 13 residues. Per germline, CDR1 SGHAT and CDR2 FQNNGV. V lost 4 bases, J lost 11 bases, and 10 bases stayed unmatched. In nucleotides, the CDR3 is TGTGCCAGCAGCTATTGGGACAGGTACGAAGAGTACTTC. Amino acid sequence: CASSYWDRYEEYF.